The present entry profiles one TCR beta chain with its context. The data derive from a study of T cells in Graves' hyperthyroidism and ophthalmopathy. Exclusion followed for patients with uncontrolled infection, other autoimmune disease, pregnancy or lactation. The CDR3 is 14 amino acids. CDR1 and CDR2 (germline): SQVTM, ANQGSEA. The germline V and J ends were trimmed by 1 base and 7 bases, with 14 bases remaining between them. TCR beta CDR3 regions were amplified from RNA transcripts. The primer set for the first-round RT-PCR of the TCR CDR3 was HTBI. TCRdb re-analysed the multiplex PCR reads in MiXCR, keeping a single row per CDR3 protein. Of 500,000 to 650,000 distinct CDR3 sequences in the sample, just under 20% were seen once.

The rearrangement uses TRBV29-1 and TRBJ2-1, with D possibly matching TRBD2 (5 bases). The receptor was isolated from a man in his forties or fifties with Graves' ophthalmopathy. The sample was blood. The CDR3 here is CSVEAMGVKNEQFF. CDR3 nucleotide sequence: TGCAGCGTTGAAGCGATGGGAGTGAAGAATGAGCAGTTCTTC.